This T cell receptor (beta chain) was captured by sequencing in a study of blood T cell repertoires in COVID-19. Across the whole study: PBMCs, B-cell-depleted T cells, or T cells were the source of the cDNA or gDNA that made up the material.

There are 14 residues in the CDR3. Trimming cost V 7 bases and J 2 bases, with 14 bases left between them. CDR1 is SEHNR, CDR2 FQNEAQ, per germline (reference sequence). The data were produced by immunoSEQ multiplex PCR, yet TCRdb's version contains in-frame clones alone and is incomplete. The data contain some 200,000 clones, 84% of them singletons. The source material was peripheral blood. The TCR originated in a woman aged 50 to 60 with active or convalescent COVID-19. V gene TRBV7-9 combines with J gene TRBJ1-1, with D possibly being TRBD1 (5 bases). The CDR3 protein is CASTTAGGNTEAFF. The DNA for the CDR3 is TGTGCCAGCACCACAGCGGGGGGAAACACTGAAGCTTTCTTT.